This TCR beta chain was recorded in a study of blood T cell repertoires in COVID-19. In the study overall: COVID-19 samples, acute and convalescent, were from the United States, Italy and Spain. From T cells, B-cell-depleted T cells, or PBMCs came the material, which was cDNA or gDNA.

Two negative PCRs, clearance, or symptom resolution were required of recovered Cohort 3 donors. Method: immunoSEQ multiplex PCR; TCRdb's copy keeps in-frame clones and lacks some. The sample yields roughly 400,000 clones, around nine tenths seen once. Per germline, CDR1 GTSNPN and CDR2 SVGIG (reference sequence). J was trimmed by 7 bases and V by 3 bases; bases with no gene match: 11. This CDR3 is built from 15 residues. V gene TRBV30 combines with J gene TRBJ2-3, with 9 bases that match TRBD2. The clonotype originates from a woman under 40 who had recovered from COVID-19. The sequenced sample consisted of PBMCs or T cells enriched from blood (not recorded which). CDR3 residues: CAWSPVAAGGNTQYF. CDR3 coding DNA: TGTGCCTGGAGCCCCGTGGCAGCGGGGGGAAATACGCAGTATTTT. Looking up the rest from reference TRBV30 and TRBJ2-3 gives the full variable domain: SQTIHQWPATLVQPVGSPLSLECTVEGTSNPNLYWYRQAAGRGLQLLFYSVGIGQISSEVPQNLSASRPQDRQFILSSKKLLLSDSGFYLCAWSPVAAGGNTQYFGPGTRLTVL.